This T cell receptor beta chain came from a study of monozygotic twins with inflammatory bowel disease. The study, taken as a whole, reports: IBD patients shared fewer clonotypes with others than healthy twins, especially with disease activity.

CDR1 is KGHSH and CDR2 is LQKENI in the germline V gene. There are 14 residues in the CDR3. From the 5' RACE reads, TCRdb lists one entry per CDR3 protein and no DNA. The listing contains over 100,000 distinct CDR3 sequences. On this clonotype: Its antigen remains unidentified.

This TCR came from a human donor with ulcerative colitis or Crohn's disease, or a healthy co-twin of an affected twin (not recorded which). The chain is built from TRBV18 and TRBJ1-2; TCRdb reports TRBD1, a call that lacks DNA to check it against. Sequencing input: blood. The CDR3 loop is CASSPLGQNYGYTF.